The sequence of this TCR beta chain was determined in a study of T-cell reconstitution after alpha-beta-depleted transplantation in children. CDR1 is SGDLS, CDR2 YYNGEE, per germline. V was shortened by 0 bases and J by 4 bases, with 11 bases between the two germline ends. The CDR3 is 15 amino acids. Preparing the TCRbeta library involved the use of unique molecular identifiers. TCRdb ran MiXCR on the PCR reads and lists one entry per CDR3 protein. The data show 550,000 to 800,000 distinct CDR3 sequences, 13% seen once. Comments on this clonotype: What it recognizes is unknown.

Broader study findings: At day 60, the high TCRbeta diversity found in some patients originated from recipient T cells and thymic progenitors that had survived. Hyperexpanded clones declined; after one year, newly produced T cells mostly supplied diversity.

The receptor was derived from a girl aged 2 to 9 with congenital amegakaryocytic thrombocytopenia, due to receive a stem cell transplant. The gene calls are TRBV9 and TRBJ2-1, with D possibly being TRBD2 (6 bases). The sample consisted of PBMCs, taken before TCRalphabeta/CD19-depleted stem cell transplant. The CDR3 region has the DNA TGTGCCAGCAGCGTAGTGAGTAGCGGTTACAATGAGCAGTTCTTC. Translated: CASSVVSSGYNEQFF.